The T cell receptor beta chain under discussion was sequenced for a study of CD4 T cells in relation to SARS-CoV-2 and coronaviruses. Comment on this clone: Antigen specificity is unknown.

V was cut by 8 bases and J by 7 bases, with 15 bases left in between. Germline-derived CDR1 and CDR2 are GTSNPN and SVGIG (reference sequence). The CDR3 runs to 12 residues. Unexposed donor CD4+ T cells date from about 2011-2018, before the COVID-19 pandemic. Isolation of CD4+ T cells took place after roughly nine days in culture. TCRdb's table, derived via immunoSEQ multiplex PCR, lists solely in-frame clones and lacks some. The sample shows roughly 21,000 clones, around 76% of them seen only once. This sequence originates from a human donor in good health. The chain is built from TRBV30 and TRBJ2-1, with a possible D match to TRBD1 (6 bases). Sequenced: CD4+ T cells from PBMCs, cultured in vitro. The CDR3 region has the DNA TGTGCCGAGGACAGAGGGGCTAATGAGCAGTTCTTC. It is translated as CAEDRGANEQFF.